One and the same sample provided the 16 T cell receptor beta chains below, sequenced in a study of cytomegalovirus exposure and HLA in healthy donors. PCR used 60 Vbeta primers and 13 Jbeta primers. Assay used: immunoSEQ multiplex PCR; TCRdb lists only in-frame clones, some missing. The sample contains some 170,000 clones, under 80% of which appear only once. The sample comprised PBMCs. These receptors originate from a man aged 35 to 55 in good health and CMV-seronegative.

The chain employs TRBV28 and TRBJ2-7; no reliable D call. The germline V and J ends were trimmed by 6 bases and 3 bases, with 9 bases remaining between them. The CDR3 length is 12 residues. The germline gives CDR1 MDHEN, CDR2 SYDVKM. The CDR3 region is CASRHSLYEQYF. In DNA form, the CDR3 reads TGTGCCAGCAGACATTCCCTCTACGAGCAGTACTTC.

V gene TRBV7-3 combines with J gene TRBJ2-7; D gene ambiguous. CDR1 is SGHTA and CDR2 is FQGTGA in the germline V gene. V was trimmed by 5 bases and J by 3 bases, leaving 11 bases between them. The CDR3 spans 13 residues. In nucleotides, the CDR3 is TGTGCCAGCAGCCTCGGTGTAAACTACGAGCAGTACTTC. Translation: CASSLGVNYEQYF.

This chain joins TRBV18 and TRBJ1-6; TRBD1 matches 9 bases. The CDR3 totals 15 residues. Germline CDR1 reads KGHSH; CDR2 reads LQKENI. V was pared by 4 bases and J by 13 bases, with 11 bases of the junction left unmatched. The CDR3 sequence is CASSLQGAPQGPLHF. The CDR3 coding sequence is TGTGCCAGCTCACTACAGGGGGCCCCGCAGGGTCCCCTCCACTTT.

The chain uses TRBV7-9 and TRBJ1-5, with D perhaps matching TRBD1 (6 bases). The CDR3 runs 17 residues. Germline CDR1 reads SEHNR; CDR2 reads FQNEAQ (reference sequence). V lost 0 bases and J lost 5, with 17 bases in between. CDR3 coding DNA: TGTGCCAGCAGCTTAGCTTCGGACAGCTTCTCACATCAGCCCCAGCATTTT. Its protein is CASSLASDSFSHQPQHF.

Points on this clone: A junction end diverges from the germline sequence, so it may reflect a read error. J is TRBJ2-3 and V is TRBV7-7; TRBD1 is a possible D gene (5 bases). The length of the CDR3 is 15 residues. Germline lookup yields CDR1 SSHAT and CDR2 FNYEAQ (reference sequence). CDR3 nucleotide sequence: TGTGCTAGCAGCTTACGTCAGGGAAGGACAGATACGCAGTATTTT. Translation: CASSLRQGRTDTQYF.

This clone was detected only a few times. V is TRBV6-6 and J is TRBJ1-5; no clear D. This CDR3 comprises 15 residues. Germline V CDR1 and CDR2: MNHNY, SVGAGI (reference sequence). The ends were cut back, 0 bases at V and 3 bases at J, with 9 bases in the middle. The chain's CDR3 is CASSYSRGYNQPQHF. The CDR3 bases are TGTGCCAGCAGTTACTCGAGAGGTTACAATCAGCCCCAGCATTTT.

This clone was observed a handful of times. J is TRBJ2-2 and V is TRBV6-4; tentative D call: TRBD1 (6 bases). Germline loops: CDR1 MRHNA, CDR2 SNTAGT. This CDR3 comprises 14 residues. The V and J ends lost 7 bases and 4 bases respectively, with 13 bases between them. In DNA, the CDR3 is TGTGCCAGCAAAAACAGGGCTAGCACCGGGGAGCTGTTTTTT. It encodes CASKNRASTGELFF.

The rearrangement links TRBV4-3 to TRBJ1-2; D call uncertain. The CDR3 has 13 amino acids. Germline V gene sequence: CDR1 LGHNA, CDR2 YSLEER. Trimming cost V 2 bases and J 5 bases, with 9 bases left between them. This CDR3 is CASSQSGVYGYTF. The CDR3 DNA reads TGCGCCAGCAGCCAATCCGGGGTGTATGGCTACACCTTC.

This sequence joins TRBV28 and TRBJ1-1; 7 nucleotides match TRBD1. Germline-derived CDR1 and CDR2 are MDHEN and SYDVKM. The CDR3 totals 15 residues. Trimming took 1 base from V and 0 from J; bases not matched to a gene: 2. This CDR3 is CASSLLDRLNTEAFF. The CDR3 region has the DNA TGTGCCAGCAGTTTATTGGACAGGTTGAACACTGAAGCTTTCTTT. The entire variable domain, with the rest obtained from reference TRBV28 and TRBJ1-1, is as follows: DVKVTQSSRYLVKRTGEKVFLECVQDMDHENMFWYRQDPGLGLRLIYFSYDVKMKEKGDIPEGYSVSREKKERFSLILESASTNQTSMYLCASSLLDRLNTEAFFGQGTRLTVV.

The chain joins TRBV19 to TRBJ2-3; 10 bases map to TRBD1. Germline V gene data show CDR1 as LNHDA and CDR2 as SQIVND (reference sequence). There are 14 residues in the CDR3. Trimming took 5 bases from V and 4 from J; bases not matched to a gene: 3. The DNA of the CDR3 is TGTGCCAGTAGTGGAGGACAGGGGGCAGATACGCAGTATTTT. Translating gives CASSGGQGADTQYF.

The CDR3 DNA reads as TGTGCCAGCAGCTTAGTTAATGATGTTGCGGGGGGGCATCAGTTCTTC. Protein sequence: CASSLVNDVAGGHQFF. This chain links TRBV7-9 with TRBJ2-1, with 9 bases aligning to TRBD2. The CDR3 covers 16 residues. The germline V gene encodes CDR1 SEHNR and CDR2 FQNEAQ (reference sequence). Trimming took 1 base from V and 13 from J; bases not matched to a gene: 14.

This chain joins TRBV29-1 and TRBJ2-3, with D hard to call. This CDR3 is 13 amino acids long. V lost 3 bases and J 2 bases, leaving 9 bases between the germline ends. Germline CDR1 reads SQVTM; CDR2 reads ANQGSEA. This CDR3 is CSVDISLTDTQYF. In nucleotides, the CDR3 is TGCAGCGTTGATATATCTCTCACAGATACGCAGTATTTT.

This chain uses TRBV19 with TRBJ1-5, with TRBD1 as a possible D gene (6 bases). The V gene lost 5 bases and the J gene lost 2 bases, with 13 bases spanning the gap. Germline V lookup: CDR1 LNHDA, CDR2 SQIVND (reference sequence). The CDR3 totals 15 residues. CDR3 sequence reads: CASSQDRYGNQPQHF. The CDR3 coding sequence is TGTGCCAGTAGTCAAGACAGGTATGGCAATCAGCCCCAGCATTTT.

The table lists this clone with a count of one. V usage is TRBV7-9 and J usage is TRBJ2-5, with 7 bases aligning to TRBD2. The J call is in doubt because the DNA end fits TRBJ2-7 better. The CDR3 is made up of 13 amino acids. Germline assignment: CDR1 SEHNR and CDR2 FQNEAQ (reference sequence). The CDR3 loop is CASSLVAGHEQYF. CDR3 coding DNA: TGTGCCAGCAGCTTAGTAGCGGGCCACGAGCAGTACTTC.

The chain combines TRBV5-1 with TRBJ2-5, with 11 bases lining up with TRBD2. CDR3 length: 15 amino acids. After removal of 0 bases from V and 2 bases from J, the junction contained 0 bases not matched to a gene. CDR1 and CDR2 (germline): SGHRS, YFSETQ. In nucleotides, the CDR3 is TGCGCCAGCAGCTTGGGACTAGCGGGGCAAGAGACCCAGTACTTC. Translating it yields CASSLGLAGQETQYF.

V gene TRBV29-1 combines with J gene TRBJ2-3, with TRBD2 matching over 7 bases. CDR1 is SQVTM and CDR2 is ANQGSEA in the germline V gene. Losses at the gene ends were 3 bases for V and 0 bases for J; bases not matched to a gene: 12. CDR3 length: 17 amino acids. The CDR3 coding sequence is TGCAGCGTTGAGAGGGTAGGAGAAGCGGGGAGCACAGATACGCAGTATTTT. Translating gives CSVERVGEAGSTDTQYF.